The 29 T cell receptor beta chains listed next were all sequenced from one sample in a study of cytomegalovirus exposure and HLA in healthy donors. Primers included in the PCR were 60 Vbeta and 13 Jbeta primers. Only in-frame clones appear in the TCRdb table, and some are missing; sequencing was by immunoSEQ multiplex PCR. The sample contains fewer than 150,000 clones, more than 80% of which appear only once. Sequencing was done on a sample of PBMCs. The receptor source for this set is a man in his forties or fifties in good health and CMV-seronegative.

To note about this clone: This CDR3 is also generated by other DNA sequences in the sample. This chain uses TRBV5-1 with TRBJ2-3, with a weak D call TRBD1 (6 bases). Trimming shortened V by 1 base and J by 3 bases, and 9 bases separated the two germline ends. CDR1 and CDR2 (germline): SGHRS, YFSETQ. CDR3 length: 14 amino acids. The CDR3 nucleotides are TGCGCCAGCAGCTTGCTCAGGGGAACAGATACGCAGTATTTT. Protein product: CASSLLRGTDTQYF.

The chain couples TRBV29-1 to TRBJ1-5; D is unresolved. There are 13 residues in the CDR3. Looked up from germline, CDR1 is SQVTM and CDR2 is ANQGSEA. V was cut by 4 bases and J by 5 bases, with 12 bases left in between. CDR3 sequence reads: CSVVLGDYQPQHF. The CDR3 DNA sequence: TGCAGCGTTGTGCTCGGTGATTATCAGCCCCAGCATTTT. The variable domain in full, completed from reference TRBV29-1 and TRBJ1-5, reads SAVISQKPSRDICQRGTSLTIQCQVDSQVTMMFWYRQQPGQSLTLIATANQGSEATYESGFVIDKFPISRPNLTFSTLTVSNMSPEDSSIYLCSVVLGDYQPQHFGDGTRLSIL.

The chain carries TRBV5-8 and TRBJ2-3, with 11 bases identical to TRBD2. V gave up 4 bases and J gave up 7 bases; unmatched junction bases: 14. Germline loops: CDR1 SGHTS, CDR2 YDEGEE. The CDR3 is 17 amino acids. DNA for the CDR3: TGTGCCAGCAGCCTTATTTTAGCGGGGGGGCCCGCATATACGCAGTATTTT. Translation: CASSLILAGGPAYTQYF. Together with reference TRBV5-8 and TRBJ2-3, the CDR3 gives the full variable domain: EAGVTQSPTHLIKTRGQQATLRCSPISGHTSVYWYQQALGLGLQFLLWYDEGEERNRGNFPPRFSGRQFPNYSSELNVNALELEDSALYLCASSLILAGGPAYTQYFGPGTRLTVL.

The CDR3 region has the DNA TGTGCCAGCAGCAGGACCGGGACAGGGGGAGTTGTTGGCTACACCTTC. It translates to CASSRTGTGGVVGYTF. This chain links TRBV7-9 with TRBJ1-2, with 11 bases that match TRBD1. Germline V CDR1 and CDR2: SEHNR, FQNEAQ (reference sequence). Trimming took 5 bases from V and 7 from J; bases not matched to a gene: 12. This CDR3 region has 16 residues.

The chain links TRBV6-1 to TRBJ2-3, with D possibly being TRBD1 (5 bases). Germline-derived CDR1 and CDR2 are MNHNS and SASEGT. The length of the CDR3 is 14 residues. With 6 bases removed from V and 1 base from J, the gap between germline ends came to 11 bases. CDR3 nucleotides: TGTGCCAGCAGGTTAGAAGGGGGCACAGATACGCAGTATTTT. This sequence encodes CASRLEGGTDTQYF.

The chain has TRBV2 and TRBJ1-2, with TRBD1 identical over 9 bases. The ends lost 6 bases at V and 0 bases at J; junction bases unmatched: 8. The CDR3 consists of 16 residues. Germline V gene sequence: CDR1 SNHLY, CDR2 FYNNEI. DNA for the CDR3: TGTGCCAGCAGGGGGCGGGACAGGGACCCTAACTATGGCTACACCTTC. Protein: CASRGRDRDPNYGYTF.

V gene TRBV2 combines with J gene TRBJ2-7; 13 nucleotides match TRBD2. Germline lookup yields CDR1 SNHLY and CDR2 FYNNEI. V was clipped by 7 bases and J by 2 bases; unmatched bases: 2. The length of the CDR3 is 14 residues. This CDR3 is CASKGLAGAYEQYF. As DNA, the CDR3 is TGTGCCAGCAAAGGACTAGCGGGGGCCTACGAGCAGTACTTC.

The table lists this clone with a few counts. The V call is TRBV6-1, the J call TRBJ1-4; no firm D call. Per the germline V gene, CDR1 is MNHNS and CDR2 is SASEGT. This CDR3 region has 14 residues. Deletions cut 7 bases from V and 7 bases from J, with 16 bases between. CDR3 nucleotide sequence: TGTGCCAGCAACCCTGGACCAGGAGGTGAAAAACTGTTTTTT. As protein: CASNPGPGGEKLFF.

The V call is TRBV1, the J call TRBJ1-1; the D call of TRBD1 is as the table states it, not checked on the DNA. TRBV1 is a documented pseudogene. The CDR3 length is 12 residues. Here the CDR3 DNA reads TGCACCAGCAGCCAAGTGGGCCAAGAAGCTTTCTTT. Amino acid sequence: CTSSQVGQEAFF.

For the CDR3, the DNA is TGTGCCAGCAGCCAAAGGGACAGTAAAGGCTACACCTTC. As protein: CASSQRDSKGYTF. This chain connects TRBV7-2 to TRBJ1-2; TRBD1 agrees at 7 bases. J was trimmed by 8 bases and V by 5 bases; bases with no gene match: 8. Germline loops: CDR1 SGHTA, CDR2 FQGNSA. The CDR3 runs to 13 residues.

In DNA, the CDR3 is TGCGCCAGCAAGGCGGGAGACTTAGAGACCCAGTACTTC. This sequence encodes CASKAGDLETQYF. The rearrangement links TRBV5-1 to TRBJ2-5; 7 bases are a match to TRBD2. V shed 6 bases, J shed 4 bases, and the junction held 6 bases outside the gene matches. CDR3 size: 13 residues. Per germline, CDR1 SGHRS and CDR2 YFSETQ. Full variable domain (rest looked up from reference TRBV5-1 and TRBJ2-5): KAGVTQTPRYLIKTRGQQVTLSCSPISGHRSVSWYQQTPGQGLQFLFEYFSETQRNKGNFPGRFSGRQFSNSRSEMNVSTLELGDSALYLCASKAGDLETQYFGPGTRLLVL.

The chain is built from TRBV7-6 and TRBJ2-5; D is uncertain. This CDR3 has 12 residues. Trimming took off 5 bases at V and 1 base at J, with 5 bases between the two ends. The germline V gene has CDR1 SGHVS and CDR2 FNYEAQ. The CDR3 nucleotides are TGTGCCAGCAGCCCCTCCCAAGAGACCCAGTACTTC. Encoded protein: CASSPSQETQYF.

V usage is TRBV9 and J usage is TRBJ2-1, with 8 bases fitting TRBD2. Germline CDR1 SGDLS, CDR2 YYNGEE. With 1 base clipped from V and 3 bases from J, the junction kept 3 bases outside the gene matches. The CDR3 extends over 15 amino acids. In nucleotides, the CDR3 is TGTGCCAGCAGCGTAACTAGCGGCCACTACAATGAGCAGTTCTTC. Translation gives CASSVTSGHYNEQFF.

V gene TRBV5-1 combines with J gene TRBJ2-2; 9 nucleotides agree with TRBD2. Germline V lookup: CDR1 SGHRS, CDR2 YFSETQ. The CDR3 has 15 amino acids. J lost 7 bases, V lost 7 bases, and 11 bases had no gene match. The CDR3 region is CASGKASGNGGELFF. In DNA, the CDR3 is TGCGCCAGCGGGAAGGCTAGCGGGAACGGCGGGGAGCTGTTTTTT.

This clone was recorded only once. The germline gene is not matched at one end of the junction; a read error may be the cause. This same CDR3 is encoded by further DNA sequences in the sample. The chain recombines TRBV10-3 with TRBJ1-2; 12 bases align to TRBD1. Germline V CDR1 and CDR2: ENHRY, SYGVKD. The CDR3 loop spans 16 amino acids. CDR3 in DNA: TGCGCCATCAGTGAGTCAGGGACAGGGGGCGACTATGGCTACACCTTC. Its translation: CAISESGTGGDYGYTF.

The chain couples TRBV18 to TRBJ2-3; unclear D gene. Trimming pared 1 base from V and 4 bases from J, leaving 9 bases between. There are 14 residues in the CDR3. Germline CDR1 and CDR2: KGHSH and LQKENI. CDR3 loop: CASSPLDEADTQYF. CDR3 sequence (DNA): TGTGCCAGCTCACCACTAGATGAGGCAGATACGCAGTATTTT.

This sequence joins TRBV28 and TRBJ1-1; D ambiguous. With 2 bases removed from V and 4 bases from J, the gap between germline ends came to 11 bases. The CDR3 has 14 amino acids. Germline values: CDR1 MDHEN, CDR2 SYDVKM. The CDR3 sequence is CASSLVLASTEAFF. As DNA, the CDR3 is TGTGCCAGCAGTTTAGTATTGGCAAGCACTGAAGCTTTCTTT.

This clone was counted only a few times. J is TRBJ2-3 and V is TRBV25-1; D possibly corresponds to TRBD2 (6 bases). V was trimmed by 5 bases and J by 0 bases, leaving 12 bases between them. CDR1 is MGHDK and CDR2 is SYGVNS in the germline V gene. The CDR3 spans 15 residues. The CDR3 nucleotides are TGTGCCAGCAGTTGGGGCGGGACTAGCACAGATACGCAGTATTTT. Translation: CASSWGGTSTDTQYF.

The chain uses TRBV30 and TRBJ2-1; TRBD1 might be the D (8 bases). V was shortened by 5 bases and J by 9 bases, with 17 bases between the two germline ends. This CDR3 has 13 residues. CDR1 is GTSNPN and CDR2 is SVGIG in the germline V gene (reference sequence). The CDR3 nucleotides read TGTGCCTGGGGGAAGACAGGGGAGGGTGAGCAGTTCTTC. The encoded protein is CAWGKTGEGEQFF.

The chain combines TRBV2 with TRBJ2-5, with 7 positions matching TRBD1. Germline V lookup: CDR1 SNHLY, CDR2 FYNNEI. The CDR3 has 14 amino acids. J was trimmed by 0 bases and V by 10 bases; bases with no gene match: 8. This CDR3 is CATRQGSYQETQYF. The CDR3 DNA follows: TGTGCCACTCGACAGGGATCGTACCAAGAGACCCAGTACTTC.

This chain uses TRBV19 with TRBJ1-2, with 7 bases aligning to TRBD1. This CDR3 has 14 amino acids. V dropped 5 bases and J dropped 2; count of bases not matched to a gene: 5. Germline V gives CDR1 LNHDA, CDR2 SQIVND (reference sequence). In nucleotides, the CDR3 is TGTGCCAGTAGTGTGCAGGGGGGAAACTATGGCTACACCTTC. This gives the protein CASSVQGGNYGYTF.

The rearrangement joins TRBV4-1 to TRBJ1-2; D is ambiguous. Germline CDR1 and CDR2: MGHRA and YSYEKL. Trimming took 3 bases from V and 0 from J, leaving 11 bases between them. CDR3 size: 15 residues. CDR3 loop: CASSHSVQANYGYTF. As DNA, the CDR3 is TGCGCCAGCAGCCACTCTGTACAAGCTAACTATGGCTACACCTTC.

This clone is a singleton in its sample. The chain uses TRBV6-1 and TRBJ2-7; 7 positions match TRBD2. CDR3 length: 14 amino acids. CDR1 is MNHNS and CDR2 is SASEGT in the germline V gene. Trimming at V came to 6 bases and at J to 0 bases, leaving 5 bases not matched to a gene. CDR3 sequence (DNA): TGTGCCAGCAGGGGGGGGACGAACTCCTACGAGCAGTACTTC. Amino acids: CASRGGTNSYEQYF.

In the case of this clone: Its ends do not fully match the called genes, so a read error is possible. The V gene is TRBV30, the J gene TRBJ2-7; 7 bases are shared with TRBD1. Germline lookup yields CDR1 GTSNPN and CDR2 SVGIG (reference sequence). This CDR3 comprises 12 residues. In DNA, the CDR3 is TGTGCCTGGAAGAGTGATCGGGACAGATTATCCTTC. It codes for CAWKSDRDRLSF.

The table lists this clone with a few counts. V and J are TRBV7-9 and TRBJ2-2; the D gene is possibly TRBD2 (6 bases). The CDR3 contains 14 residues. Trimming shortened V by 3 bases and J by 6 bases, and 11 bases separated the two germline ends. The V gene's germline CDR1 is SEHNR and CDR2 FQNEAQ (reference sequence). As DNA, the CDR3 is TGTGCCAGCAGCTTGCGGGGAATGTCCGGGGAGCTGTTTTTT. This gives the protein CASSLRGMSGELFF.

The chain combines TRBV11-1 with TRBJ2-7, with D unclear. V lost 1 base and J 3 bases, leaving 7 bases between the germline ends. In germline, CDR1 is SGHAT, CDR2 FQDESV (reference sequence). CDR3 length equals 13 residues. The CDR3 loop reads CASSLGDNYEQYF. The CDR3 nucleotides are TGTGCCAGCAGCTTAGGTGACAACTACGAGCAGTACTTC.

The chain is built from TRBV27 and TRBJ1-1; D may be TRBD1 (5 bases). V lost 4 bases and J lost 6, with 15 bases in between. Germline V gene sequence: CDR1 MNHEY, CDR2 SMNVEV (reference sequence). The CDR3 sequence is 14 residues long. The CDR3 region has the DNA TGTGCCAGCAGTTCGGGCAGGGTGTTTGCTGAAGCTTTCTTT. It specifies CASSSGRVFAEAFF.

V usage is TRBV28 and J usage is TRBJ1-2, with a possible D match to TRBD1 (6 bases). There are 13 residues in the CDR3. Germline assignment: CDR1 MDHEN and CDR2 SYDVKM. V was trimmed by 6 bases and J by 6 bases, leaving 14 bases between them. DNA for the CDR3: TGTGCCAGCAGATCCGACAGGTTCAATGGCTACACCTTC. This encodes CASRSDRFNGYTF.

The chain carries TRBV30 and TRBJ1-1; D gene ambiguous. Trimming shortened V by 4 bases and J by 4 bases, and 19 bases separated the two germline ends. This CDR3 spans 15 amino acids. Looked up from germline, CDR1 is GTSNPN and CDR2 is SVGIG (reference sequence). The CDR3, as DNA: TGTGCCTGGATAGGATATGGAGGACCGGGCACTGAAGCTTTCTTT. This encodes CAWIGYGGPGTEAFF.